The clone carrying this T cell receptor (beta chain) occurred many times. This entry is derived from a study of metastatic and nonmetastatic thyroid tumors. The germline V gene has CDR1 SGDLS and CDR2 YYNGEE. This CDR3 is built from 15 residues. With 3 bases clipped from V and 4 bases from J, the junction kept 3 bases outside the gene matches. TCRdb reassembled clones from the PCR reads with MiXCR. This table has approximately 79,000 clones, approximately 9% appearing once. Treatment of any kind had been given to no patient before thyroid surgery. The origin of this receptor is a female donor with papillary thyroid cancer or a benign thyroid nodule (not recorded which). Some clones in this sample may be carry-over from other donors' samples. The J gene is TRBJ2-1, the V gene TRBV9; 11 bases align to TRBD2. The sample taken for sequencing was blood. This CDR3 reads CASSGSGGGYNEQFF. The CDR3 coding sequence is TGTGCCAGCAGCGGTAGCGGGGGGGGTTACAATGAGCAGTTCTTC.